This T cell receptor (beta chain) was observed in a study of blood T cell repertoires in COVID-19. Clones were sequenced by immunoSEQ multiplex PCR, and TCRdb holds only the in-frame ones, with some missing. The table shows about 120,000 clones, with approximately 68% occurring only once. Germline V CDR1 and CDR2: GTSNPN, SVGIG (reference sequence). V dropped 0 bases and J dropped 6; count of bases not matched to a gene: 1. This CDR3 comprises 13 residues. This clone was recorded a few times. The source of this sequence is a woman in her seventies with acute or convalescent COVID-19. The chain links TRBV30 to TRBJ2-2; 7 bases are shared with TRBD1. Specimen: peripheral blood. CDR3 bases: TGTGCCTGGAGTGTAACAGGGGCCGGGGAGCTGTTTTTT. This gives the protein CAWSVTGAGELFF.